This paragraph reports one T cell receptor beta chain. Germline-derived CDR1 and CDR2 are SNHLY and FYNNEI. The CDR3 covers 14 residues. These data are taken from a study of T cells expressing NK-cell markers. UMI-tagged 5'RACE template switching yielded the TCR beta cDNA. Using the 5' RACE reads, TCRdb records one entry per CDR3 protein without DNA. The sample includes a few hundred thousand distinct CDR3 sequences. The rearrangement joins TRBV2 to TRBJ2-5; the TRBD1 assignment by TCRdb is unverifiable without DNA. The sample consisted of blood T cells: a sorted CD56 or NKG2C T cell subset, CD4+ or CD8+ T cells, or bulk PBMC T cells (not recorded which). The receptor's source is a man aged 18-70 years in good health. The CDR3 reads CASSEDTGQETQYF.